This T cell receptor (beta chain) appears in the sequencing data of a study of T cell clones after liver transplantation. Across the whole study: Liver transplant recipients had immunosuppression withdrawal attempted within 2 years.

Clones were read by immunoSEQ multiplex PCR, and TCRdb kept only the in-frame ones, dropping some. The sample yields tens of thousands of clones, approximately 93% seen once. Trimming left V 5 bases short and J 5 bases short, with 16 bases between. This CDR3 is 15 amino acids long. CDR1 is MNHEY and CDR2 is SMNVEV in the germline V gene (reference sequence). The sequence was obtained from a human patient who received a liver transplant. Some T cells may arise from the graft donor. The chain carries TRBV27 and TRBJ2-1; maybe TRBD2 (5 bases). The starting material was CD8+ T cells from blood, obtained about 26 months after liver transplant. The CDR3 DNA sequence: TGTGCCAGCAGTCATGGAGGCCTATTGAACAATGAGCAGTTCTTC. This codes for CASSHGGLLNNEQFF.